This TCR beta chain was found in a study of shared clonotypes between healthy human individuals. This clone was recorded once. Assay used: immunoSEQ multiplex PCR; TCRdb lists only in-frame clones, some missing. The table lists about 1.5 million clones, 95% to 99% of them singletons, with 0.45% in the top ten. Adult donors, all healthy and HIV-negative, had no recent acute infections or vaccinations. Per the germline V gene, CDR1 is LNHDA and CDR2 is SQIVND (reference sequence). V was pared by 7 bases and J by 7 bases, with 16 bases between. The CDR3 runs 14 residues. Sequenced material: naive CD4+ T cells sorted from blood. Noted subset: CD45RA+ positively selected. The sequence came from a man aged 30 to 45 in good health. This rearrangement joins TRBV19 to TRBJ2-2, with D perhaps TRBD2 (8 bases). Here the CDR3 reads CASNLQGTSGELFF. In DNA, the CDR3 is TGTGCCAGTAATCTACAGGGGACTAGCGGGGAGCTGTTTTTT.